Sequencing of this T cell receptor beta chain was carried out in a study of blood T cells in healthy people across ages (dated by TCRdb to about 2015). About the investigation overall: In model experiments, roughly one uniquely barcoded TCR beta cDNA molecule per two T cells was captured by template switching. The study measured age-related changes in TCR beta repertoire diversity using deep sequencing normalized with unique cDNA molecular identifiers. Donors were grouped into four age groups: young (average about 15 years), middle-aged (39), aged (roughly 67) and long-lived (just over 80). To avoid experimental bias, donors of different ages were distributed randomly across sequencing lanes. Two additional independent replicas of 1 million unique cDNA reads from the same blood draw were analyzed for two donors (one aged 18 to 29 and one aged 80 or older).

The CDR3 starts with the cysteine, ends with the phenylalanine, and has 14 residues. Of the read, only the CDR3 DNA is kept; its 42 bases are in frame from base 1. From V the trimming removes 4 bases and from J it removes 7 bases, while the gene matches leave 8 bases of the junction unaccounted for. CDR1 and CDR2, per the germline V gene, are SGHRS and YFSETQ. This clonotype has only a few counts. The antigen it recognizes is unknown. No much larger clonotype is one base removed from it; base qualities were not supplied. The donors were roughly 39 Caucasian individuals from Russia, aged 6 to 90 years, who were systemically healthy. Each donor gave about 9.7 milliliters of peripheral blood, drawn into EDTA-treated Vacutainer tubes. Ficoll-Paque density-gradient centrifugation was used to isolate PBMCs, with at least 6.5 million per sample. Trizol reagent was used to extract total RNA from the PBMCs, yielding at least 5 micrograms per sample. Naive CD45RAhigh/CD27high T cell percentages were measured by flow cytometry on a PBMC aliquot from every donor.

The method was 5' RACE. These reads were obtained on an Illumina HiSeq 2500. A second PCR of roughly 7 to 11 cycles was performed with a sample-barcoded 5' primer and a J-beta primer mix. A template-switch 5' adaptor carrying 12 random nucleotides introduced a unique molecular identifier onto each TCR beta cDNA molecule. Each sample yielded at least 3 million CDR3-containing paired-end reads. All of the RNA was converted into first-strand cDNA using the Mint cDNA synthesis kit, with a TRBC-specific oligonucleotide serving as the primer. All cDNA was treated with uracil-DNA glycosylase and then went through a first 18-cycle PCR with the universal primers M1SS and BC2_uni_R. As for how the authors treated the data: For normalization, 1 million high-quality reads were randomly selected from each sample, with every read carrying a distinct molecular identifier. Instead of being binned into consensus sequences, reads that shared molecular identifiers were thrown out. MiTCR, set to a Q25 quality threshold and the strictest error-elimination algorithm, was used for CDR3 identification, clonotype clustering and error correction. A nonparametric unseen species model using Euler transformation provided a lower-bound estimate of total TCR beta diversity. The public reads were reanalyzed by TCRdb: fastp trimming at Q25, MiXCR alignment, in-frame beta chains only. When rows share a CDR3 protein, they turn into one entry using the most common DNA and genes. It is TCRdb's table, rather than the study itself, that gives the V and J calls and clone size. This sample gives about 640,000 distinct CDR3 sequences in total; roughly 58% of them show up just once. The leading ten clones occupy roughly 34% of the sample.

Study-wide findings and limitations: Total diversity estimates from one million sequenced T cells were considered lower bounds and underestimates. Observed TCR beta diversity correlated strongly with the percentage of naive T cells measured by flow cytometry. Conclusive comparison of naive and antigen-experienced compartments was prevented by the profiling of bulk unsorted PBMCs. As age increased, observed TCR beta diversity per million T cells dropped in a roughly linear way, and a significant reduction was already evident by age about 40. The long-lived group showed more naive CD4+ T cells, fewer expanded clones and increased TCR diversity than the aged group, suggesting age selection. Donor CMV infection status was unknown, potentially confounding age-related changes in expanded clonotypes.

Recombination joined TRBV5-1 with TRBJ2-1; 7 nucleotides in the junction match TRBD2. Material for sequencing was blood. This TCR derives from a man between 60 and 70 years old in good health. The CDR3 sequence is CASSLGGVENEQFF. In nucleotide form, the sequence is TGCGCCAGCAGCCTGGGGGGGGTAGAGAATGAGCAGTTCTTC.